The sequence of this TCR beta chain was determined in a study of shared clonotypes between healthy human individuals. The germline V and J ends were trimmed by 5 bases and 10 bases, with 14 bases remaining between them. The germline gives CDR1 SEHNR, CDR2 FQNEAQ (reference sequence). This CDR3 spans 13 amino acids. HIV-negative, healthy adults without recent acute infections or vaccinations were the donors. Each donor was a Caucasian adult residing in Nashville, Tennessee. Around 86 million PBMCs went into genomic DNA for unsorted samples. In the authors' workflow: With immunoSEQ giving junction-only sequences and no quality scores, filtering differed. Clones were sequenced by immunoSEQ multiplex PCR, and TCRdb holds only the in-frame ones, with some missing. V and J calls and clone size follow that table, whereas D and trimming were derived from the DNA. There are about 480,000 clones in the sample; around 79% occur only once, and about an eighth lies in the top ten.

The V gene is TRBV7-9, the J gene TRBJ2-2; D remains unclear. Source material: PBMCs. This clonotype originated in a woman in her thirties or forties in good health. Some clones in this sample may be carry-over from other donors' samples. CDR3 residues: CASSPFAAQELFF. The CDR3 bases are TGTGCCAGCAGCCCCTTCGCGGCCCAGGAGCTGTTTTTT.